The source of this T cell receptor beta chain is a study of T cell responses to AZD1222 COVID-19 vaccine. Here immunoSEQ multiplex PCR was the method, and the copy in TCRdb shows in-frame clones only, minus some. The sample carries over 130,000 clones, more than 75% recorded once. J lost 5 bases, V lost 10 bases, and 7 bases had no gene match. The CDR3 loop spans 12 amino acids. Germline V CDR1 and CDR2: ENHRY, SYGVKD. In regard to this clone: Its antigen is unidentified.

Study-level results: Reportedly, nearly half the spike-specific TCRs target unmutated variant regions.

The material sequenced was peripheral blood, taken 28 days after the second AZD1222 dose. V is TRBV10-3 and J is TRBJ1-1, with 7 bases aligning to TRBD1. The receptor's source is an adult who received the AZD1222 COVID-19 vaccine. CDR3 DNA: TGTGCCACAGGACAGGCATCTACTGAAGCTTTCTTT. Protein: CATGQASTEAFF.